These 15 T cell receptor beta chains share one sample of origin, sequenced in a study of cytomegalovirus exposure and HLA in healthy donors. The study ran its PCR with 60 Vbeta and 13 Jbeta primers. Repertoires were generated with immunoSEQ multiplex PCR, while TCRdb's copy carries only in-frame clones and drops some. This sample yields around 140,000 clones, of which 85% to 90% are seen a single time; 4.5% to 6.5% belongs to the top ten. The source material was PBMCs. The receptors here all came from a woman between 25 and 40 years old in good health and CMV-seronegative.

The V call is TRBV30, the J call TRBJ2-2; no clear D gene. Trimming removed 2 bases at V and 1 base at J, with 5 bases between. The CDR3 sequence is 13 residues long. CDR1 and CDR2 (germline): GTSNPN, SVGIG (reference sequence). The CDR3 sequence: CAWSPGNTGELFF. CDR3 DNA sequence: TGTGCCTGGAGTCCAGGGAACACCGGGGAGCTGTTTTTT. The full variable domain, in which reference TRBV30 and TRBJ2-2 provide the parts outside the CDR3, is SQTIHQWPATLVQPVGSPLSLECTVEGTSNPNLYWYRQAAGRGLQLLFYSVGIGQISSEVPQNLSASRPQDRQFILSSKKLLLSDSGFYLCAWSPGNTGELFFGEGSRLTVL.

The chain links TRBV9 to TRBJ2-3; D is undetermined. Trimming removed 4 bases at V and 0 bases at J, with 9 bases between. From germline, CDR1 is SGDLS and CDR2 YYNGEE. The CDR3 length is 14 residues. CDR3 sequence: CASSPSFSTDTQYF. Here the CDR3 DNA reads TGTGCCAGCAGCCCTAGTTTTAGCACAGATACGCAGTATTTT.

The rearrangement links TRBV10-3 to TRBJ1-5; 8 bases match TRBD1. Germline trimming cut 6 bases from V and 0 bases from J; bases unmatched to any gene: 4. The germline V gene encodes CDR1 ENHRY and CDR2 SYGVKD. CDR3 length: 15 amino acids. This CDR3 is CAISVGQGSNQPQHF. CDR3 nucleotides: TGTGCCATCAGCGTAGGACAGGGTAGCAATCAGCCCCAGCATTTT.

The chain is built from TRBV4-2 and TRBJ2-3; 14 bases fit TRBD2. There are 17 residues in the CDR3. Trimming cost V 4 bases and J 0 bases; bases outside gene matches: 3. The germline V gene encodes CDR1 LGHNA and CDR2 YNFKEQ. CDR3 sequence (DNA): TGTGCCAGCAGCCTCGGGACTAGCGGGAGTAGCACAGATACGCAGTATTTT. Its protein is CASSLGTSGSSTDTQYF.

The V and J genes are TRBV4-3 and TRBJ2-3; 8 bases agree with TRBD2. From germline, CDR1 is LGHNA and CDR2 YSLEER. Losses at the gene ends were 6 bases for V and 0 bases for J; bases not matched to a gene: 8. The CDR3 loop spans 16 amino acids. CDR3 sequence: CASRRVAGSSTDTQYF. CDR3 DNA: TGCGCCAGCAGACGTGTAGCGGGGAGTAGCACAGATACGCAGTATTTT.

The CDR3, as DNA: TGTGCCAGCAGCCCAATGGGAGGGAACACAGATACGCAGTATTTT. Translation: CASSPMGGNTDTQYF. The V and J genes are TRBV5-6 and TRBJ2-3; 7 bases are shared with TRBD2. J gave up 2 bases and V 4 bases, and 7 bases lay outside the gene matches. The CDR3 contains 15 residues. Germline-derived CDR1 and CDR2 are SGHDT and YYEEEE.

V gene TRBV6-5 combines with J gene TRBJ2-5; D might be TRBD1 (6 bases). The J call may be incorrect, as the DNA end agrees better with TRBJ2-7. CDR3 size: 14 residues. Per germline, CDR1 MNHEY and CDR2 SVGAGI. CDR3 bases: TGTGCCAGCAGCCCTGACAGGCCCTCCTACGAGCAGTACTTC. Its translation is CASSPDRPSYEQYF.

CDR3 residues: CASSLGMVAGGEGETQYF. For the CDR3, the DNA is TGTGCCAGCAGCTTAGGAATGGTAGCGGGGGGGGAGGGGGAGACCCAGTACTTC. V gene TRBV7-2 combines with J gene TRBJ2-5; 11 positions agree with TRBD2. The germline V gene has CDR1 SGHTA and CDR2 FQGNSA. V was clipped by 1 base and J by 5 bases; unmatched bases: 12. The CDR3 contains 18 residues.

The CDR3 nucleotides are TGCGCCAGCAGCCAAGGAGGGGGGGGGTCTGGAAACACCATATATTTT. Protein sequence: CASSQGGGGSGNTIYF. The rearrangement uses TRBV4-3 and TRBJ1-3, with a possible D match to TRBD1 (6 bases). This CDR3 contains 16 residues. The ends were cut back, 1 base at V and 1 base at J, with 11 bases in the middle. Germline loops: CDR1 LGHNA, CDR2 YSLEER.

The V gene is TRBV4-3, the J gene TRBJ2-7; D is undetermined. Trimming stripped 0 bases from V and 2 bases from J, with 11 bases between. The CDR3 spans 15 residues. In germline, CDR1 is LGHNA, CDR2 YSLEER. CDR3 coding DNA: TGCGCCAGCAGCCAAGATCGGTCCTCCGCCTACGAGCAGTACTTC. Residues: CASSQDRSSAYEQYF.

The genes are TRBV5-5 and TRBJ2-5; 9 bases align to TRBD2. The germline V gene has CDR1 SGHKS and CDR2 YYEKEE (reference sequence). This CDR3 region has 16 residues. The trim removed 1 base at V and 5 bases at J, leaving 9 bases unmatched. Written as DNA, the CDR3 is TGTGCCAGCAGCTTGATCTCCGCGGGAGGGTTTGAGACCCAGTACTTC. This translates into CASSLISAGGFETQYF.

Turning to this clone: Its ends do not fully match the called genes, so a read error is possible. The chain carries TRBV12-5 and TRBJ2-2; D might be TRBD1 (7 bases). CDR3 length equals 19 residues. CDR1 and CDR2 (germline): LGHNT, FRNRAP. CDR3 residues: CASGLLWDSGSSSTGKLFF. The CDR3 nucleotides are TGTGCTAGTGGTTTGTTGTGGGACAGCGGGTCCTCTAGCACCGGGAAGCTGTTTTTT.

The V call is TRBV19, the J call TRBJ1-5, with D possibly TRBD1 on 6 matching bases. The CDR3 covers 15 residues. The germline V and J ends were trimmed by 6 bases and 0 bases, with 12 bases remaining between them. Germline lookup yields CDR1 LNHDA and CDR2 SQIVND (reference sequence). DNA of the CDR3: TGTGCCAGTAGAGAGACAGGCTATAGCAATCAGCCCCAGCATTTT. This sequence encodes CASRETGYSNQPQHF.

J is TRBJ1-3 and V is TRBV7-6, with D uncertain. The CDR3 covers 17 residues. V shed 5 bases and J shed 0 bases, with 17 bases lying between them. Germline V gene lookup returns CDR1 SGHVS and CDR2 FNYEAQ. Here the CDR3 DNA reads TGTGCCAGCAGCCTCTATATACCTGAGTTCTCTGGAAACACCATATATTTT. Protein: CASSLYIPEFSGNTIYF.

V is TRBV14 and J is TRBJ2-3; D gene unclear. Trimming removed 1 base at V and 4 bases at J, with 9 bases between. Germline CDR1 and CDR2: SGHDN and FVKESK. The CDR3 is made up of 14 amino acids. In nucleotides, the CDR3 is TGTGCCAGCAGCCAAGGGGCCAGGTCAGATACGCAGTATTTT. Translation: CASSQGARSDTQYF. Variable domain in full (rest from reference TRBV14 and TRBJ2-3): EAGVTQFPSHSVIEKGQTVTLRCDPISGHDNLYWYRRVMGKEIKFLLHFVKESKQDESGMPNNRFLAERTGGTYSTLKVQPAELEDSGVYFCASSQGARSDTQYFGPGTRLTVL.